This T cell receptor (beta chain) was profiled in a study of blood T cell repertoires in COVID-19. Study details: The United States, Italy and Spain provided the acute and convalescent COVID-19 samples. T cells, B-cell-depleted T cells, or PBMCs supplied cDNA or gDNA.

Authors' analysis steps: From reference gene primer amplification, estimates of nucleated cell counts were derived. This table comes from immunoSEQ multiplex PCR, and its TCRdb copy is limited to in-frame clones, with some not included. V, J and clone size were drawn from that table, and D and trimming were deduced from the DNA. The top ten hold about 2% of the sample, which has 87,000 or so clones, around 83% seen once. CDR1 and CDR2 (germline): SEHNR, FQNEAQ (reference sequence). The CDR3 spans 14 residues. The ends were cut back, 4 bases at V and 7 bases at J, with 11 bases in the middle. V is TRBV7-9 and J is TRBJ1-6; maybe TRBD1 (5 bases). The material sequenced was peripheral blood. The sequence was obtained from a woman aged 65 to 85 with acute or convalescent COVID-19. CDR3 sequence reads: CASSSTSGNSPLHF. The CDR3 DNA reads TGTGCCAGCAGCTCCACCTCAGGGAATTCACCCCTCCACTTT.